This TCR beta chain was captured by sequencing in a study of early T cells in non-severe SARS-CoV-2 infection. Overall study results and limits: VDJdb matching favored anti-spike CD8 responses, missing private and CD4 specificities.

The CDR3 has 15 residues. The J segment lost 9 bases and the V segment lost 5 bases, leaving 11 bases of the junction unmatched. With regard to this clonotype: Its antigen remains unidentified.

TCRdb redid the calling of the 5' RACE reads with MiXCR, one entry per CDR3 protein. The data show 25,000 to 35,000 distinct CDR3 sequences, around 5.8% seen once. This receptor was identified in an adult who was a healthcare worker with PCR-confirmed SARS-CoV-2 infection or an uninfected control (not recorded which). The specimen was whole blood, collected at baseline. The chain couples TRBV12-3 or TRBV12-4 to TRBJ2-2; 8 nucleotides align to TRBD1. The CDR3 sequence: CASSPGQGWTRELFF. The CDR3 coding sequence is TGTGCCAGCAGTCCCGGACAGGGATGGACCAGGGAGCTGTTTTTT.